This TCR beta chain was profiled in a study of T cell repertoires in cytomegalovirus infection. For the study at large: Both a matching HLA type and CMV infection were indicated by public TCR beta signatures. Study outcomes and limitations: Dominating the ex vivo response were TCR beta clonotypes that were CMV-specific and HLA-C-restricted. Summed frequency of public TCR beta families distinguished CMV carriers with the relevant HLA.

TCRdb recomputed calls from the reads with MiXCR, one row per CDR3 protein. The top ten clones hold roughly 8.7% of a sample with 350,000 to 450,000 distinct CDR3 sequences, approximately 18% of them seen once. V lost 5 bases, J lost 7 bases, and 18 bases lay in between. The CDR3 extends over 14 amino acids. CDR1 and CDR2 from the germline V gene are SGHTA and FQGNSA. The table lists this clonotype with many counts. Antigen specificity is unknown. The chain recombines TRBV7-2 with TRBJ2-7, with D perhaps matching TRBD2 (6 bases). The origin of this receptor is a human donor in good health (CMV status not recorded). Some clones in this sample may be carry-over from other donors' samples. The sequencing sample was made of PBMCs. CDR3 protein: CASSRRREIQEQYF. CDR3 in DNA: TGTGCCAGCAGCCGACGGAGGGAAATACAAGAGCAGTACTTC.